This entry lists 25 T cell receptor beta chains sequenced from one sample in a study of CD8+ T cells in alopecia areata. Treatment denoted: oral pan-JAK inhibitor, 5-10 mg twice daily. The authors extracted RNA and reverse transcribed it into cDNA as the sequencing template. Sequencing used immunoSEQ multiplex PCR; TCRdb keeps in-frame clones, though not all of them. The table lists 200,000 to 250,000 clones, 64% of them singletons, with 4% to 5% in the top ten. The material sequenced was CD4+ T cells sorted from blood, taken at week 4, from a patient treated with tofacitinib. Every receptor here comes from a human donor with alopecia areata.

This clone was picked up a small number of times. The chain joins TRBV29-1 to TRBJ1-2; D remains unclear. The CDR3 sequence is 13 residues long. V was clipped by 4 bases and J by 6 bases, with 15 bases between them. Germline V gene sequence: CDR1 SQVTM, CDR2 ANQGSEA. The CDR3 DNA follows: TGCAGCGTTGTAGGACTTGGGAAGGATGGCTACACCTTC. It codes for CSVVGLGKDGYTF.

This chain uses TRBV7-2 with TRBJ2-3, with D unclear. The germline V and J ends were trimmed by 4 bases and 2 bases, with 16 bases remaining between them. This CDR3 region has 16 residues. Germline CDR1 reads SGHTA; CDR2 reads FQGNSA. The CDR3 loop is CASSSNRAPSTDTQYF. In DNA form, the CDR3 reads TGTGCCAGCAGCTCGAACCGGGCCCCCTCCACAGATACGCAGTATTTT.

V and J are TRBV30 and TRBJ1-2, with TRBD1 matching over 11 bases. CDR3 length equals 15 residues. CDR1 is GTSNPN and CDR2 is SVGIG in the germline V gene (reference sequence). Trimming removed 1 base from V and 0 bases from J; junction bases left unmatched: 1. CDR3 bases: TGTGCCTGGAGTGGGGGACAGGGGGCTAACTATGGCTACACCTTC. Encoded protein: CAWSGGQGANYGYTF.

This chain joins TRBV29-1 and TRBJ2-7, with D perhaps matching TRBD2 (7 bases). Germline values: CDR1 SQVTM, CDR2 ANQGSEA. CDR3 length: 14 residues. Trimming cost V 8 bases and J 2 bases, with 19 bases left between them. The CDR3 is CSLFRTGGPYEQYF. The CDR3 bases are TGCAGCTTATTCCGGACGGGGGGCCCCTACGAGCAGTACTTC.

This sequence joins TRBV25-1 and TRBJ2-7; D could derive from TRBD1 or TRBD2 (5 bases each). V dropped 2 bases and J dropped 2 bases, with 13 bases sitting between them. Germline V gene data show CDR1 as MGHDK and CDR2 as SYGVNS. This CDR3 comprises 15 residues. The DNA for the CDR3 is TGTGCCAGCAGTGAAATAGGTGGGACCACCTACGAGCAGTACTTC. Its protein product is CASSEIGGTTYEQYF.

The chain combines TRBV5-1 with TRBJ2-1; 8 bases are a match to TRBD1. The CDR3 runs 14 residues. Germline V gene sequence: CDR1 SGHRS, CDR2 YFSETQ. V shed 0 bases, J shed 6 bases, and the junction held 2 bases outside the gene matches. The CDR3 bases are TGCGCCAGCAGCTTGGGGACAGGGCGCAATGAGCAGTTCTTC. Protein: CASSLGTGRNEQFF.

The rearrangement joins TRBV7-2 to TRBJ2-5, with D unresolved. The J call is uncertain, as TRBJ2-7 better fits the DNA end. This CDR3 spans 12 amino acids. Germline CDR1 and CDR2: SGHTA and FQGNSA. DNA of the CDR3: TGTGCCAGCAGCTCGAGCTCCTACGAGCAGTACTTC. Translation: CASSSSSYEQYF.

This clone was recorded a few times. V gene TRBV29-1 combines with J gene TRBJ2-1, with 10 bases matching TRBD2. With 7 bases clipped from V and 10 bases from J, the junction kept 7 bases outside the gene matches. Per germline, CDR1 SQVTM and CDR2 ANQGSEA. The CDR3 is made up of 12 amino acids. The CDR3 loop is CSARPTSGEQFF. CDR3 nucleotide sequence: TGCAGCGCCCGTCCGACTAGCGGGGAGCAGTTCTTC.

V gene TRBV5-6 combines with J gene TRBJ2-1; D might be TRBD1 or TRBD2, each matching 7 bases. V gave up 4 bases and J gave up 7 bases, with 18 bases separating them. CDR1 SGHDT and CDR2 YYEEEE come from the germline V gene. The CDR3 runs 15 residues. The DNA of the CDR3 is TGTGCCAGCAGCCCGCTGTCTCAGGGGGGGAATGAGCAGTTCTTC. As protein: CASSPLSQGGNEQFF. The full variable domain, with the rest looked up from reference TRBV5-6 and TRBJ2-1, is DAGVTQSPTHLIKTRGQQVTLRCSPKSGHDTVSWYQQALGQGPQFIFQYYEEEERQRGNFPDRFSGHQFPNYSSELNVNALLLGDSALYLCASSPLSQGGNEQFFGPGTRLTVL.

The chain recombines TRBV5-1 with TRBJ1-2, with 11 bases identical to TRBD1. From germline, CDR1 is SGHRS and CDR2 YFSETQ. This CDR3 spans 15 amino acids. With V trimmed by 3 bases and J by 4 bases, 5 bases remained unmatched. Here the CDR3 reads CASSWDGTGGYGYTF. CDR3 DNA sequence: TGCGCCAGCAGCTGGGATGGGACAGGGGGCTATGGCTACACCTTC.

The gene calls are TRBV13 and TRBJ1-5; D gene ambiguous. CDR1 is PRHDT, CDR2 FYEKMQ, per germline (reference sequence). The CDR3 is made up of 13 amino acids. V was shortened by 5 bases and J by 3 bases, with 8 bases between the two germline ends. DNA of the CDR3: TGTGCCAGCAGCCAGGACCACAATCAGCCCCAGCATTTT. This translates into CASSQDHNQPQHF.

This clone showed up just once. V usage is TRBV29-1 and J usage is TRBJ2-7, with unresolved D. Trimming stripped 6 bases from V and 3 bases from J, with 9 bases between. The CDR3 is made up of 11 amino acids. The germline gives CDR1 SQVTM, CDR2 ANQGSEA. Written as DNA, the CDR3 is TGCAGCGTGGGGATCCTCTACGAGCAGTACTTC. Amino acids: CSVGILYEQYF.

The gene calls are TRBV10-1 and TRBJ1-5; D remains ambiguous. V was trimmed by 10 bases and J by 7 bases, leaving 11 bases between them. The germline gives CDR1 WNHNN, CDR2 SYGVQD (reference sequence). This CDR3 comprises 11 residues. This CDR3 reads CATQNGQPQHF. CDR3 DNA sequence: TGCGCCACTCAGAACGGCCAGCCCCAGCATTTT.

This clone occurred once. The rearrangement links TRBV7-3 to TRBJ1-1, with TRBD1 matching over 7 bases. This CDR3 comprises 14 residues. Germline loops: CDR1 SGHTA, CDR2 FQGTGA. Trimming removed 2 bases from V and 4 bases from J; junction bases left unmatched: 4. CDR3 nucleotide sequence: TGTGCCAGCAGCTTAGCTCAGGGGGGCACTGAAGCTTTCTTT. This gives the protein CASSLAQGGTEAFF.

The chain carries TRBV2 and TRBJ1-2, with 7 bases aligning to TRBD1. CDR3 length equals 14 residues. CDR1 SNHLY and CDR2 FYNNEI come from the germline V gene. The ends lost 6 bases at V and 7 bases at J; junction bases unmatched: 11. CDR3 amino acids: CASRPGQRSFGYTF. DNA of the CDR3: TGTGCCAGCAGACCGGGACAGCGATCGTTTGGCTACACCTTC.

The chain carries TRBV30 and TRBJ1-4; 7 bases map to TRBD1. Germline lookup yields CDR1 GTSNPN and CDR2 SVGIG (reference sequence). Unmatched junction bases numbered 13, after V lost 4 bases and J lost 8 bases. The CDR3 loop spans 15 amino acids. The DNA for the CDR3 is TGTGCCTGGACCACCAGACAGGGCGGGAGAGAAAAACTGTTTTTT. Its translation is CAWTTRQGGREKLFF.

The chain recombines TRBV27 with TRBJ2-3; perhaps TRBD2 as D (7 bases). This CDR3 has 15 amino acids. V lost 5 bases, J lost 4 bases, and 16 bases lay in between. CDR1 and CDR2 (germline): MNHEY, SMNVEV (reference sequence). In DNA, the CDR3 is TGTGCCAGCAGTCCTGTAGGGGGGGGCGCAGATACGCAGTATTTT. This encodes CASSPVGGGADTQYF.

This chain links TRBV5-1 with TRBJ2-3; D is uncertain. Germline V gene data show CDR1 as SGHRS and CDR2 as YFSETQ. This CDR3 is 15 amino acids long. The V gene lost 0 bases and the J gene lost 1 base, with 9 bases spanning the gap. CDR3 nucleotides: TGCGCCAGCAGCTTGGAGGGCAGCGGCACAGATACGCAGTATTTT. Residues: CASSLEGSGTDTQYF. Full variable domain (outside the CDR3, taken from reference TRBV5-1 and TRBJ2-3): KAGVTQTPRYLIKTRGQQVTLSCSPISGHRSVSWYQQTPGQGLQFLFEYFSETQRNKGNFPGRFSGRQFSNSRSEMNVSTLELGDSALYLCASSLEGSGTDTQYFGPGTRLTVL.

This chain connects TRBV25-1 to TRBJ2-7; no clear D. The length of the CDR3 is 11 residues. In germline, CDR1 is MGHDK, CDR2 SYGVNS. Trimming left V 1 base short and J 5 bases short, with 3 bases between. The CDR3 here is CASSEWDEQYF. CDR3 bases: TGTGCCAGCAGTGAATGGGACGAGCAGTACTTC.

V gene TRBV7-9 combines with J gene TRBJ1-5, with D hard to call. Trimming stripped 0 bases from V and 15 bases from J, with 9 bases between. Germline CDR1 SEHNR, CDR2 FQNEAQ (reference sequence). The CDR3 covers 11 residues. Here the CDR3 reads CASSLAGPVHF. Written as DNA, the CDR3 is TGTGCCAGCAGCTTAGCCGGGCCGGTGCATTTT. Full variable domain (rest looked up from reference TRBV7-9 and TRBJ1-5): DTGVSQNPRHKITKRGQNVTFRCDPISEHNRLYWYRQTLGQGPEFLTYFQNEAQLEKSRLLSDRFSAERPKGSFSTLEIQRTEQGDSAMYLCASSLAGPVHFGDGTRLSIL.

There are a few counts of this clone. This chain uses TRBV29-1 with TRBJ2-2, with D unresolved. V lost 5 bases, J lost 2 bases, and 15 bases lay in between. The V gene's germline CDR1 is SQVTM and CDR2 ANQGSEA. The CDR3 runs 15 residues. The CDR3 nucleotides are TGCAGCGTTAAGGGTGCCAGCCTAAACACCGGGGAGCTGTTTTTT. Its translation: CSVKGASLNTGELFF.

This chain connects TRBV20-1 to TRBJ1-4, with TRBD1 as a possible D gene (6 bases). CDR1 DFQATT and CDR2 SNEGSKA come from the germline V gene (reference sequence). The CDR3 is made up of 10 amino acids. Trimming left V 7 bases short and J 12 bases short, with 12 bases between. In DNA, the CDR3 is TGCAGTGTATACAGGGAAGAACTGTTTTTT. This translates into CSVYREELFF.

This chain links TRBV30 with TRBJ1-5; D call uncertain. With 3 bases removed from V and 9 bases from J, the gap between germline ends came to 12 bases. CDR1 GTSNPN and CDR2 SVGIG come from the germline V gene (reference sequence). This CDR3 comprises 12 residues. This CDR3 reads CAWSPGQGPQHF. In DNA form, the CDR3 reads TGTGCCTGGAGCCCGGGTCAAGGGCCCCAGCATTTT.

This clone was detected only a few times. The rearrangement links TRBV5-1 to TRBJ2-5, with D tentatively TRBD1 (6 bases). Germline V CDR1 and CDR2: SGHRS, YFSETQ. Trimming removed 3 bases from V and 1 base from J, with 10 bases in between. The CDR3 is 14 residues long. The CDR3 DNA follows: TGCGCCAGCAGCTCTGGACAGTTCCAAGAGACCCAGTACTTC. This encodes CASSSGQFQETQYF.

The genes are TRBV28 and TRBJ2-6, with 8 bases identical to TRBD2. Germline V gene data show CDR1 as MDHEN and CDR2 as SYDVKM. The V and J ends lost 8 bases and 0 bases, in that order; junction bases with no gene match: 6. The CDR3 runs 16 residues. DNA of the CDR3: TGTGCCAGCCGGGAGGGGGAGAGCTCTGGGGCCAACGTCCTGACTTTC. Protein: CASREGESSGANVLTF. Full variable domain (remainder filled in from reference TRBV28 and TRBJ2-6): DVKVTQSSRYLVKRTGEKVFLECVQDMDHENMFWYRQDPGLGLRLIYFSYDVKMKEKGDIPEGYSVSREKKERFSLILESASTNQTSMYLCASREGESSGANVLTFGAGSRLTVL.